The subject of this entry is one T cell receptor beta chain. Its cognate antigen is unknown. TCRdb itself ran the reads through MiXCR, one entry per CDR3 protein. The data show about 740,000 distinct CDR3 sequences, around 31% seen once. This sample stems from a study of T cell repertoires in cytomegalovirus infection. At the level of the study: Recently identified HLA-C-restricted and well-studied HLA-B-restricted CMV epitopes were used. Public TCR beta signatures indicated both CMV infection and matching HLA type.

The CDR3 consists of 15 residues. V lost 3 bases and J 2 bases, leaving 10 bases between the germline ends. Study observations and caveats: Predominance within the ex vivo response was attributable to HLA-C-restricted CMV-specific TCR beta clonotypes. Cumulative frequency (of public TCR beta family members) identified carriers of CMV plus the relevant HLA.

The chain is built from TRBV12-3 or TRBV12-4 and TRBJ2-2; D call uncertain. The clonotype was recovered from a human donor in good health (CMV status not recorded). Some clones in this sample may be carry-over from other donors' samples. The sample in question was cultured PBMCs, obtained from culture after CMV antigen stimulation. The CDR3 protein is CASSFGQQNTGELFF. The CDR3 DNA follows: TGTGCCAGCAGTTTCGGGCAACAAAACACCGGGGAGCTGTTTTTT.